Listed below are T cell receptor beta chains from one sample, sequenced in a study of shared clonotypes between healthy human individuals. Some clones are missing from TCRdb's copy, which holds only in-frame ones; the method was immunoSEQ multiplex PCR. The sample contains about 500,000 clones, more than 70% of which appear only once. The sequencing sample was made of PBMCs. The receptors stem from a woman in her thirties or forties in good health. Some clones in this sample may be carry-over from other donors' samples. CDR3s include the opening cysteine and the closing phenylalanine or tryptophan. A D gene is named only where the DNA matches it firmly. The size entry is marked missing in some rows and otherwise reads once, few, many or a size class.

TGTGCCAGCAGTTATCGAGGCAGGGAACAAGAGACCCAGTACTTC	CASSYRGREQETQYF	TRBV6-5	-	-	TRBJ2-5
TGTGCCAGCAGTTTGGGGATGACTGCTTTCTTT	CASSLGMTAFF	TRBV28	-	-	TRBJ1-1
TGCGCCAGCAGCACGGTAGCGGGAGGATACAATGAGCAGTTCTTC	CASSTVAGGYNEQFF	TRBV5-1	TRBD2	-	TRBJ2-1
TGTGCCAGCAGTTTCTCGACTAGGCTCAACGAGCAGTACTTC	CASSFSTRLNEQYF	TRBV28	-	-	TRBJ2-7
TGTGCCAGCTCACTCAGCCCCACTCCGGCCTACGAGCAGTACTTC	CASSLSPTPAYEQYF	TRBV18	-	-	TRBJ2-7
TGTGCCAGCAGTTTACGGGGTAACACCGGGGAGCTGTTTTTT	CASSLRGNTGELFF	TRBV28	-	few	TRBJ2-2
TGTGCCAGCAGTTCACGGGCCAGCGGGAACACCGGGGAGCTGTTTTTT	CASSSRASGNTGELFF	TRBV7-2	-	few	TRBJ2-2
TGTGCCAGCAGCGCCGGGCCTGACTACGAGCAGTACTTC	CASSAGPDYEQYF	TRBV5-6	-	-	TRBJ2-7
TGTGCCAGCAGCTCCACCGGGACTAGCTACAATGAGCAGTTCTTC	CASSSTGTSYNEQFF	TRBV9	TRBD2	-	TRBJ2-1
TGTGCCAGCAGCCAACAGGGGACTGATGGCTACACCTTC	CASSQQGTDGYTF	TRBV7-2	TRBD1	-	TRBJ1-2
TGTGCCAGTAGTATCTCGGGCGGGTACGGGTACGAGCAGTACTTC	CASSISGGYGYEQYF	TRBV19	-	-	TRBJ2-7